Listed here are 32 T cell receptor beta chains from one sample, sequenced in a study of blood T cell repertoires in COVID-19. The assay was immunoSEQ multiplex PCR, and TCRdb's table has in-frame clones only and misses some. The sample has roughly 36,000 clones, 85% seen once. The specimen sequenced was peripheral blood. The receptor source for this set is a man in his 60s with active COVID-19.

The J gene is TRBJ2-1, the V gene TRBV6-5; no firm D call. The V gene lost 4 bases and the J gene lost 0 bases, with 13 bases spanning the gap. The CDR3 spans 16 residues. CDR1 is MNHEY and CDR2 is SVGAGI in the germline V gene. DNA of the CDR3: TGTGCCAGCAGTTCCCTCTCTCGTAGCTCCTACAATGAGCAGTTCTTC. Translation gives CASSSLSRSSYNEQFF.

V usage is TRBV18 and J usage is TRBJ2-7; 7 nucleotides line up with TRBD1. CDR3 length: 15 amino acids. V gave up 6 bases and J gave up 2 bases; unmatched junction bases: 10. Germline CDR1 KGHSH, CDR2 LQKENI. CDR3 loop: CASSLRGHLTYEQYF. The CDR3, as DNA: TGTGCCAGCTCTCTGAGGGGGCACCTAACCTACGAGCAGTACTTC.

CDR3 nucleotide sequence: TGTGCCAGTAGTATAGTAACTAGCGGGAGGGATACGCAGTATTTT. Protein sequence: CASSIVTSGRDTQYF. The J gene is TRBJ2-3, the V gene TRBV19, with 12 nucleotides matching TRBD2. Trimming at V came to 1 base and at J to 6 bases, leaving 2 bases not matched to a gene. The CDR3 loop spans 15 amino acids. Per germline, CDR1 LNHDA and CDR2 SQIVND (reference sequence).

The chain combines TRBV7-2 with TRBJ1-5; 8 bases fit TRBD1. The V gene end was trimmed by 5 bases and the J gene end by 0 bases; junction bases not matched to a gene: 3. Germline values: CDR1 SGHTA, CDR2 FQGNSA. The CDR3 totals 15 residues. The CDR3 DNA follows: TGTGCCAGCAGCAGGGACAGGAGTAGCAATCAGCCCCAGCATTTT. Its protein is CASSRDRSSNQPQHF. The full variable domain, in which reference TRBV7-2 and TRBJ1-5 provide the parts outside the CDR3, is GAGVSQSPSNKVTEKGKDVELRCDPISGHTALYWYRQSLGQGLEFLIYFQGNSAPDKSGLPSDRFSAERTGGSVSTLTIQRTQQEDSAVYLCASSRDRSSNQPQHFGDGTRLSIL.

The gene calls are TRBV6-5 and TRBJ2-5; perhaps TRBD1 as D (5 bases). Germline lookup yields CDR1 MNHEY and CDR2 SVGAGI. Trimming shortened V by 6 bases and J by 0 bases, and 11 bases separated the two germline ends. This CDR3 is 14 amino acids long. Here the CDR3 reads CASSQWTNQETQYF. CDR3 nucleotide sequence: TGTGCCAGCAGCCAATGGACAAACCAAGAGACCCAGTACTTC.

V gene TRBV7-9 combines with J gene TRBJ1-5, with no clear D. Germline assignment: CDR1 SEHNR and CDR2 FQNEAQ (reference sequence). Between the trimmed V and J ends, which lost 1 base and 7 bases, there was a span of 14 bases. The CDR3 is 15 residues long. CDR3 coding DNA: TGTGCCAGCAGCTTAGGGGCAGGAGGACCCCAGCCCCAGCATTTT. Its protein is CASSLGAGGPQPQHF.

The table lists this clone with a count of one. CDR3 sequence: CASSFQRESFF. As DNA, the CDR3 is TGTGCCAGCAGCTTTCAGCGGGAGTCGTTCTTC. V usage is TRBV5-6 and J usage is TRBJ2-1; the match to TRBD2 covers 8 bases. CDR3 size: 11 residues. Trimming at V came to 2 bases and at J to 15 bases, leaving 4 bases not matched to a gene. Germline CDR1 SGHDT, CDR2 YYEEEE. The full variable domain, rest sourced from reference TRBV5-6 and TRBJ2-1, is DAGVTQSPTHLIKTRGQQVTLRCSPKSGHDTVSWYQQALGQGPQFIFQYYEEEERQRGNFPDRFSGHQFPNYSSELNVNALLLGDSALYLCASSFQRESFFGPGTRLTVL.

V usage is TRBV7-3 and J usage is TRBJ2-7, with D perhaps TRBD1 (5 bases). Trimming shortened V by 3 bases and J by 5 bases, and 11 bases separated the two germline ends. Germline CDR1 and CDR2: SGHTA and FQGTGA. This CDR3 region has 13 residues. CDR3 amino acids: CASSLDTDHEQYF. In DNA, the CDR3 is TGTGCCAGCAGCTTGGACACGGACCACGAGCAGTACTTC. Filled out from reference TRBV7-3 and TRBJ2-7, the complete variable domain reads GAGVSQTPSNKVTEKGKYVELRCDPISGHTALYWYRQSLGQGPEFLIYFQGTGAADDSGLPNDRFFAVRPEGSVSTLKIQRTERGDSAVYLCASSLDTDHEQYFGPGTRLTVT.

This chain connects TRBV27 to TRBJ2-1; TRBD2 might be the D (6 bases). Germline V gene lookup returns CDR1 MNHEY and CDR2 SMNVEV (reference sequence). The CDR3 is 15 amino acids. Trimming took 2 bases from V and 4 from J, leaving 12 bases between them. The DNA for the CDR3 is TGTGCCAGCAGTTTAGCGGGGAGACTTTACAATGAGCAGTTCTTC. Translating it yields CASSLAGRLYNEQFF.

The V and J genes are TRBV28 and TRBJ1-4, with 7 positions matching TRBD1. The CDR3 spans 14 residues. Germline V gene sequence: CDR1 MDHEN, CDR2 SYDVKM. J lost 8 bases, V lost 7 bases, and 10 bases had no gene match. CDR3: CASNSRQGREKLFF. The CDR3 DNA is TGTGCCAGCAACTCGCGACAGGGCCGGGAAAAACTGTTTTTT.

The chain employs TRBV29-1 and TRBJ2-3, with D hard to call. The germline V and J ends were trimmed by 5 bases and 8 bases, with 8 bases remaining between them. Per the germline V gene, CDR1 is SQVTM and CDR2 is ANQGSEA. The CDR3 extends over 10 amino acids. CDR3 DNA sequence: TGCAGCGTTCGACAAGGTACGCAGTATTTT. Its protein product is CSVRQGTQYF.

The V and J genes are TRBV7-2 and TRBJ2-3, with D possibly TRBD1 on 7 matching bases. Germline V gene lookup returns CDR1 SGHTA and CDR2 FQGNSA. The CDR3 loop spans 12 amino acids. Trimming removed 5 bases at V and 8 bases at J, with 11 bases between. For the CDR3, the DNA is TGTGCCAGCAGCATCCAGGGGGGTACGCAGTATTTT. It specifies CASSIQGGTQYF. Using reference TRBV7-2 and TRBJ2-3 for the parts outside the CDR3, the full variable domain is GAGVSQSPSNKVTEKGKDVELRCDPISGHTALYWYRQSLGQGLEFLIYFQGNSAPDKSGLPSDRFSAERTGGSVSTLTIQRTQQEDSAVYLCASSIQGGTQYFGPGTRLTVL.

This clone is labeled as medium-sized (0.01 to 0.1%). The chain recombines TRBV19 with TRBJ2-2, with 10 bases lining up with TRBD2. CDR1 and CDR2 (germline): LNHDA, SQIVND (reference sequence). With V trimmed by 2 bases and J by 2 bases, 2 bases remained unmatched. The CDR3 sequence is 16 residues long. Here the CDR3 DNA reads TGTGCCAGTAGTATAACTAGCGGGGTCAACACCGGGGAGCTGTTTTTT. Protein product: CASSITSGVNTGELFF. The entire variable domain, with the rest obtained from reference TRBV19 and TRBJ2-2, is as follows: DGGITQSPKYLFRKEGQNVTLSCEQNLNHDAMYWYRQDPGQGLRLIYYSQIVNDFQKGDIAEGYSVSREKKESFPLTVTSAQKNPTAFYLCASSITSGVNTGELFFGEGSRLTVL.

This chain connects TRBV5-1 to TRBJ2-2; possible D gene TRBD2, 6 bases. V dropped 5 bases and J dropped 5 bases, with 13 bases sitting between them. The CDR3 extends over 14 amino acids. In germline, CDR1 is SGHRS, CDR2 YFSETQ. In nucleotides, the CDR3 is TGCGCCAGCAGACATACTAGCAGAACCGGGGAGCTGTTTTTT. As protein: CASRHTSRTGELFF.

The rearrangement joins TRBV19 to TRBJ2-7; 9 nucleotides line up with TRBD1. V lost 5 bases, J lost 3 bases, and 2 bases stayed unmatched. The length of the CDR3 is 13 residues. The germline CDR1 and CDR2 sequences are LNHDA and SQIVND (reference sequence). CDR3 DNA sequence: TGTGCCAGTAGTCGGGGACAGGGCTACGAGCAGTACTTC. Translating gives CASSRGQGYEQYF.

The chain joins TRBV6-1 to TRBJ1-1; D not certain. With 0 bases removed from V and 11 bases from J, the gap between germline ends came to 4 bases. The CDR3 loop spans 10 amino acids. CDR1 is MNHNS, CDR2 SASEGT, per germline. The CDR3 DNA is TGTGCCAGCAGTGAAGCACGGGCTTTCTTT. It codes for CASSEARAFF.

The chain recombines TRBV5-1 with TRBJ2-7; TRBD1 aligns across 8 bases. V dropped 4 bases and J dropped 3; count of bases not matched to a gene: 6. The CDR3 runs 14 residues. CDR1 is SGHRS and CDR2 is YFSETQ in the germline V gene. Here the CDR3 reads CASSPGTGNYEQYF. The CDR3 nucleotides are TGCGCCAGCAGCCCCGGGACAGGAAACTACGAGCAGTACTTC.

The chain joins TRBV4-2 to TRBJ2-1; 13 bases match TRBD2. Germline CDR1 reads LGHNA; CDR2 reads YNFKEQ. This CDR3 region has 18 residues. The V segment lost 0 bases and the J segment 5 bases; nucleotides outside the gene matches: 7. CDR3 residues: CASSQDRTSGSLNNEQFF. The CDR3 region has the DNA TGTGCCAGCAGCCAAGACCGGACTAGCGGGAGTCTGAACAATGAGCAGTTCTTC.

V and J are TRBV28 and TRBJ1-2; TRBD1 aligns across 7 bases. V lost 5 bases, J lost 4 bases, and 10 bases stayed unmatched. This CDR3 has 15 amino acids. From germline, CDR1 is MDHEN and CDR2 SYDVKM. Written as DNA, the CDR3 is TGTGCCAGCAGTCCCCGGACAGGTTCGGGCTATGGCTACACCTTC. The encoded protein is CASSPRTGSGYGYTF.

This clone was recorded a few times. The chain uses TRBV11-3 and TRBJ2-2; 8 bases are a match to TRBD2. V dropped 3 bases and J dropped 4; count of bases not matched to a gene: 7. CDR1 is SGHNT and CDR2 is YENEEA in the germline V gene. This CDR3 contains 16 residues. The CDR3 protein is CASSFRTSGATGELFF. Written as DNA, the CDR3 is TGTGCCAGCAGCTTCCGCACTAGCGGAGCCACCGGGGAGCTGTTTTTT.

This chain joins TRBV6-6 and TRBJ2-5; TRBD2 aligns across 8 bases. CDR3 size: 14 residues. Germline CDR1 is MNHNY and CDR2 is SVGAGI (reference sequence). V was pared by 4 bases and J by 6 bases, with 7 bases of the junction left unmatched. The CDR3 coding sequence is TGTGCCAGCAGTTCAGGGACTAGTGGAAAGACCCAGTACTTC. Residues: CASSSGTSGKTQYF.

By share, this clone ranks as large. V and J are TRBV5-1 and TRBJ2-7, with TRBD2 matching 11 bases. V gave up 0 bases and J gave up 6 bases; unmatched junction bases: 5. The CDR3 contains 15 residues. Germline CDR1 reads SGHRS; CDR2 reads YFSETQ. The CDR3 DNA reads TGCGCCAGCAGCTTGGGTAGCGGGAGGGCCGGCGAGCAGTACGTC. Residues: CASSLGSGRAGEQYV.

This clone has more than one count but fewer than ten. In nucleotides, the CDR3 is TGTGCCAGCAGCGTACGCGGGAGCGGGAGTTACAATGAGCAGTTCTTC. This codes for CASSVRGSGSYNEQFF. The chain uses TRBV7-3 and TRBJ2-1; 8 bases align to TRBD2. After removal of 5 bases from V and 4 bases from J, the junction contained 10 bases not matched to a gene. The CDR3 covers 16 residues. The germline V gene has CDR1 SGHTA and CDR2 FQGTGA. Looking up the rest from reference TRBV7-3 and TRBJ2-1 gives the full variable domain: GAGVSQTPSNKVTEKGKYVELRCDPISGHTALYWYRQSLGQGPEFLIYFQGTGAADDSGLPNDRFFAVRPEGSVSTLKIQRTERGDSAVYLCASSVRGSGSYNEQFFGPGTRLTVL.

V is TRBV28 and J is TRBJ1-4, with D perhaps TRBD1 (5 bases). Germline lookup yields CDR1 MDHEN and CDR2 SYDVKM. The germline V and J ends were trimmed by 2 bases and 0 bases, with 13 bases remaining between them. The CDR3 loop spans 17 amino acids. The CDR3, as DNA: TGTGCCAGCAGTTTAATAGCGGGGCCTGCAACTAATGAAAAACTGTTTTTT. Translated, it gives CASSLIAGPATNEKLFF.

The chain uses TRBV11-2 and TRBJ2-7; the match to TRBD2 covers 8 bases. Per the germline V gene, CDR1 is SGHAT and CDR2 is FQNNGV. CDR3 length: 14 residues. The V gene end was trimmed by 4 bases and the J gene end by 2 bases; junction bases not matched to a gene: 4. CDR3 loop: CASSYSGKPYEQYV. In nucleotides, the CDR3 is TGTGCCAGCAGCTATAGCGGGAAACCCTACGAGCAGTACGTC.

The chain recombines TRBV5-4 with TRBJ2-1, with 8 bases matching TRBD2. The V gene's germline CDR1 is SGHNT and CDR2 YYREEE (reference sequence). V trimming: 3 bases; J trimming: 8 bases; junction bases outside the gene matches: 7. The CDR3 covers 14 residues. The CDR3 coding sequence is TGTGCCAGCAGCTCGGGAGGGCCTCGGCATGAGCAGTTCTTC. Translation: CASSSGGPRHEQFF.

The genes are TRBV19 and TRBJ2-1, with D tentatively TRBD2 (5 bases). The CDR3 has 14 residues. CDR1 and CDR2 (germline): LNHDA, SQIVND (reference sequence). Trimming cost V 3 bases and J 6 bases, with 12 bases left between them. The CDR3: CASSIEGTGNEQFF. The CDR3 nucleotides read TGTGCCAGTAGTATTGAGGGCACTGGCAATGAGCAGTTCTTC.

V usage is TRBV5-8 and J usage is TRBJ2-7; 9 bases fit TRBD1. The length of the CDR3 is 14 residues. Trimming at V came to 7 bases and at J to 5 bases, leaving 10 bases not matched to a gene. Germline CDR1 and CDR2: SGHTS and YDEGEE. In DNA, the CDR3 is TGTGCCAGCCGAAGGCGACAGGGGGGAAACGAGCAGTACTTC. Translated: CASRRRQGGNEQYF.

This chain links TRBV9 with TRBJ1-2; D not certain. Trimming took 3 bases from V and 8 from J, leaving 11 bases between them. This CDR3 contains 12 residues. Germline values: CDR1 SGDLS, CDR2 YYNGEE. CDR3 sequence: CASSASGGGYTF. The CDR3 DNA is TGTGCCAGCAGCGCCTCGGGTGGCGGCTACACCTTC.

This chain joins TRBV24-1 and TRBJ2-2; possibly TRBD1 for D (6 bases). V was pared by 7 bases and J by 5 bases, with 13 bases between. The CDR3 totals 14 residues. The V gene's germline CDR1 is KGHDR and CDR2 SFDVKD. The CDR3 DNA reads TGTGCCACCAGGGGCCTAGGGGGAACCGGGGAGCTGTTTTTT. Encoded protein: CATRGLGGTGELFF.

CDR3 protein: CASSPQGASGNTIYF. CDR3 nucleotides: TGCGCCAGCAGCCCACAGGGGGCGTCCGGAAACACCATATATTTT. The chain links TRBV5-1 to TRBJ1-3; 9 nucleotides agree with TRBD1. Per the germline V gene, CDR1 is SGHRS and CDR2 is YFSETQ. V gave up 4 bases and J gave up 4 bases; unmatched junction bases: 6. CDR3 length: 15 residues. Complete variable domain (other parts from reference TRBV5-1 and TRBJ1-3): KAGVTQTPRYLIKTRGQQVTLSCSPISGHRSVSWYQQTPGQGLQFLFEYFSETQRNKGNFPGRFSGRQFSNSRSEMNVSTLELGDSALYLCASSPQGASGNTIYFGEGSWLTVV.

The chain uses TRBV9 and TRBJ2-3; 10 nucleotides agree with TRBD2. With 6 bases clipped from V and 5 bases from J, the junction kept 6 bases outside the gene matches. The CDR3 runs to 14 residues. CDR1 SGDLS and CDR2 YYNGEE come from the germline V gene. CDR3 residues: CASNLAGDGDTQYF. The CDR3 region has the DNA TGTGCCAGCAATCTAGCGGGAGATGGAGATACGCAGTATTTT.